The T cell receptor beta chain under discussion was sequenced for a study of T cells after posttransplantation cyclophosphamide. This clone was seen many times. The CDR3 has 14 residues. Germline CDR1 reads MDHEN; CDR2 reads SYDVKM. Trimming shortened V by 1 base and J by 5 bases, and 10 bases separated the two germline ends. The data were produced by immunoSEQ multiplex PCR, yet TCRdb's version contains in-frame clones alone and is incomplete. The sample includes more than 40,000 clones, none of them occurring once. The genes are TRBV28 and TRBJ2-3; TRBD2 is a possible D gene (5 bases). This clonotype was obtained from a man aged 35 to 55 in good health, CMV-negative, and a related stem cell transplant donor. Specimen: PBMCs. The CDR3: CASSLSRSGDTQYF. CDR3 in DNA: TGTGCCAGCAGTTTATCTCGGAGCGGAGATACGCAGTATTTT.